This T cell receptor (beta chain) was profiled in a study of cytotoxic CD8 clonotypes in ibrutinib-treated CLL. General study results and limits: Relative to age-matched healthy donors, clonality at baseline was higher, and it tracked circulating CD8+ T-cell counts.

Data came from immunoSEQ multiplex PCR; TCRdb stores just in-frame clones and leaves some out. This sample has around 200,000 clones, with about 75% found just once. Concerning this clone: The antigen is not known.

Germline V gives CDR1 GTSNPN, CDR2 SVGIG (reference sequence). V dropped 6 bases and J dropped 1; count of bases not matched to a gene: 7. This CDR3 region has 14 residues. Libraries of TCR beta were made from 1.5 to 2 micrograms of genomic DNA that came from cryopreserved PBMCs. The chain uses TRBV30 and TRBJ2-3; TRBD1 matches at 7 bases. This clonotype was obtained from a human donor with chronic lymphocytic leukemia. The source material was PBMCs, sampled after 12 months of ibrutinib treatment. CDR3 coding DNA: TGTGCCTGTGATGAGGGGGCTCGCACAGATACGCAGTATTTT. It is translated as CACDEGARTDTQYF.